The sequence of this T cell receptor beta chain was determined in a study of blood T cell repertoires in COVID-19. Study in general: COVID-19 samples from acute and convalescent phases originated in the United States, Italy and Spain.

Looked up from germline, CDR1 is MGHRA and CDR2 is YSYEKL. J was trimmed by 7 bases and V by 4 bases; bases with no gene match: 10. The CDR3 runs 16 residues. This clone has a single count. Study processing details: Counts of nucleated cells, estimated from reference gene primer amplification, were obtained. The assay was immunoSEQ multiplex PCR, and TCRdb's table has in-frame clones only and misses some. D and trimming come from the DNA, and the V and J calls and clone size come from that table. The table records about 200,000 clones, around 92% of them present only once. The age range of participants was 18 to 89 years, with residence in about 25 US areas.

The chain links TRBV4-1 to TRBJ1-4, with 9 bases identical to TRBD1. The source of this sequence is a woman aged 18-29 years who had recovered from COVID-19. Sequenced sample: PBMCs or T cells enriched from blood (not recorded which). The CDR3 sequence: CASSRDGTGIFEKLFF. CDR3 in DNA: TGCGCCAGCAGCCGAGACGGGACAGGGATTTTTGAAAAACTGTTTTTT.